Listed here are 31 T cell receptor beta chains from one sample, sequenced in a study of T cells in Graves' hyperthyroidism and ophthalmopathy. RNA transcripts provided the source from which TCR beta CDR3 regions were amplified. The HTBI set primed first-round TCR CDR3 RT-PCR. TCRdb reprocessed the multiplex PCR reads via MiXCR and lists one record per CDR3 protein. The table includes 400,000 to 600,000 distinct CDR3 sequences, 15% to 20% detected once. The sequencing sample was made of blood. These TCRs come from a woman aged 25 to 45 with Graves' ophthalmopathy.

This clonotype was counted a few times. V is TRBV6-1 and J is TRBJ1-2, with D perhaps TRBD1 (5 bases). Germline loops: CDR1 MNHNS, CDR2 SASEGT. The CDR3 length is 13 residues. V lost 8 bases and J lost 2, with 12 bases in between. CDR3 nucleotide sequence: TGTGCCAGCGCCGCGGGGGGGAACTATGGCTACACCTTC. Its translation: CASAAGGNYGYTF.

In its sample, this clonotype was seen a few times. The chain carries TRBV7-2 and TRBJ2-1, with 9 positions matching TRBD2. V was clipped by 6 bases and J by 11 bases; unmatched bases: 11. Germline lookup yields CDR1 SGHTA and CDR2 FQGNSA. This CDR3 is 14 amino acids long. DNA for the CDR3: TGTGCCAGCAGTTTTGGGGCGGCTAGCGGGAAGCAGTTCTTC. It encodes CASSFGAASGKQFF.

Only one count was recorded for this clonotype. The chain uses TRBV9 and TRBJ2-6; 10 bases line up with TRBD1. The germline gives CDR1 SGDLS, CDR2 YYNGEE. The V gene end was trimmed by 2 bases and the J gene end by 4 bases; junction bases not matched to a gene: 12. CDR3 length: 19 residues. The CDR3 spells CASSVWTGGAVAGANVLTF. CDR3 DNA sequence: TGTGCCAGCAGCGTTTGGACAGGGGGAGCCGTCGCGGGGGCCAACGTCCTGACTTTC.

J is TRBJ2-1 and V is TRBV19, with TRBD2 matching 10 bases. Germline CDR1 reads LNHDA; CDR2 reads SQIVND (reference sequence). Trimming took 1 base from V and 7 from J; bases not matched to a gene: 4. This CDR3 has 15 residues. The chain's CDR3 is CASSIVLAGDNEQFF. In DNA, the CDR3 is TGTGCCAGTAGTATAGTCCTAGCGGGAGATAATGAGCAGTTCTTC.

This clonotype turned up a few times. This chain connects TRBV7-6 to TRBJ1-2; possibly TRBD1 for D (5 bases). Trimming shortened V by 5 bases and J by 3 bases, and 10 bases separated the two germline ends. Germline-derived CDR1 and CDR2 are SGHVS and FNYEAQ. The CDR3 loop spans 13 amino acids. The CDR3 DNA sequence: TGTGCCAGCAGCCCAGGGACGTACTATGGCTACACCTTC. This translates into CASSPGTYYGYTF.

V usage is TRBV4-3 and J usage is TRBJ2-1, with D possibly TRBD2 on 6 matching bases. V lost 1 base and J 1 base, leaving 23 bases between the germline ends. Looked up from germline, CDR1 is LGHNA and CDR2 is YSLEER. The CDR3 length is 20 residues. As DNA, the CDR3 is TGCGCCAGCAGCCAAGCTTTTCGGGGAAATCTAGCGCAGTCCTACAATGAGCAGTTCTTC. Translation: CASSQAFRGNLAQSYNEQFF.

This clonotype has a single count. The rearrangement links TRBV19 to TRBJ2-2, with TRBD1 matching over 10 bases. V was clipped by 4 bases and J by 3 bases; unmatched bases: 14. This CDR3 spans 19 amino acids. Looked up from germline, CDR1 is LNHDA and CDR2 is SQIVND (reference sequence). As DNA, the CDR3 is TGTGCCAGTAGTACTAAGGGACAGGGGTCGAAGTCTGACACCGGGGAGCTGTTTTTT. This gives the protein CASSTKGQGSKSDTGELFF.

This clonotype was seen more than once but under ten times. The gene calls are TRBV11-2 and TRBJ2-1, with D perhaps TRBD1 (5 bases). V gave up 0 bases and J gave up 8 bases, with 23 bases separating them. Per the germline V gene, CDR1 is SGHAT and CDR2 is FQNNGV. The CDR3 spans 18 residues. The CDR3, as DNA: TGTGCCAGCAGCTTAGAATTGCGGCGGTCAGGGTACACCGATGAGCAGTTCTTC. It is translated as CASSLELRRSGYTDEQFF.

This clonotype was seen at least ten times. The V and J genes are TRBV6-1 and TRBJ1-2, with TRBD1 matching 7 bases. Trimming at V came to 5 bases and at J to 5 bases, leaving 8 bases not matched to a gene. The germline V gene has CDR1 MNHNS and CDR2 SASEGT. The CDR3 is 14 residues long. The CDR3 is CASSHHGTVYGYTF. CDR3 in DNA: TGTGCCAGCAGTCACCACGGGACAGTTTATGGCTACACCTTC.

The CDR3 region has the DNA TGCAGTGCTACCAAAGATGACCGTTCCTACGAGCAGTACTTC. Translated: CSATKDDRSYEQYF. The rearrangement uses TRBV20-1 and TRBJ2-7; D unresolved. Germline-derived CDR1 and CDR2 are DFQATT and SNEGSKA (reference sequence). The ends were cut back, 4 bases at V and 1 base at J, with 14 bases in the middle. There are 14 residues in the CDR3.

On this clonotype itself: This may come from a read error, since a much larger clone is one base off. The rearrangement joins TRBV6-9 to TRBJ1-5, with a weak D call TRBD1 (5 bases). The germline V and J ends were trimmed by 4 bases and 2 bases, with 9 bases remaining between them. CDR1 is MNHGY and CDR2 is SVAAGI in the germline V gene. The CDR3 spans 14 residues. The CDR3 DNA reads TGTGCCAGCAGTTGCGGAGGGGGCAATCAGCCCCAGCATTTT. Amino acids: CASSCGGGNQPQHF.

This clonotype has at least ten counts. The chain combines TRBV30 with TRBJ1-1; perhaps TRBD1 as D (5 bases). From germline, CDR1 is GTSNPN and CDR2 SVGIG (reference sequence). The V end lost 2 bases, the J end lost 2 bases, and 9 bases lay between the germline ends. The CDR3 covers 13 residues. CDR3 amino acids: CAWSRQRNTEAFF. As DNA, the CDR3 is TGTGCCTGGAGTCGACAGAGAAACACTGAAGCTTTCTTT.

The chain recombines TRBV11-1 with TRBJ2-1, with D perhaps being TRBD1 or TRBD2 (5 bases each). The CDR3 extends over 15 amino acids. Between the trimmed V and J ends, which lost 0 bases and 5 bases, there was a span of 11 bases. CDR1 is SGHAT, CDR2 FQDESV, per germline (reference sequence). The CDR3 DNA is TGTGCCAGCAGCTTAGCAGGGACCCCCCACAATGAGCAGTTCTTC. Encoded protein: CASSLAGTPHNEQFF.

CDR3 protein: CASRPIGQAQRGEQYF. The CDR3 coding sequence is TGCGCCAGCAGACCCATCGGGCAGGCCCAACGGGGCGAGCAGTACTTC. This chain connects TRBV5-1 to TRBJ2-7; maybe TRBD2 (5 bases). The CDR3 has 16 residues. The V gene's germline CDR1 is SGHRS and CDR2 YFSETQ. V lost 5 bases and J lost 6, with 24 bases in between.

The chain couples TRBV6-1 to TRBJ2-2, with 7 bases that match TRBD2. The CDR3 totals 15 residues. V gave up 6 bases and J gave up 6 bases; unmatched junction bases: 10. CDR1 is MNHNS and CDR2 is SASEGT in the germline V gene. The CDR3 DNA reads as TGTGCCAGCAGCGAGGGAGGGGTAGAGGCCGGGGAGCTGTTTTTT. It is translated as CASSEGGVEAGELFF.

The chain combines TRBV27 with TRBJ2-2; no firm D call. This CDR3 is built from 13 residues. V was clipped by 11 bases and J by 2 bases, with 12 bases between them. Germline lookup yields CDR1 MNHEY and CDR2 SMNVEV (reference sequence). The CDR3 is CACKRTNTGELFF. CDR3 nucleotide sequence: TGTGCCTGCAAACGCACCAACACCGGGGAGCTGTTTTTT.

This clonotype has more than one count but fewer than ten. J is TRBJ2-4 and V is TRBV11-1, with D hard to call. Germline assignment: CDR1 SGHAT and CDR2 FQDESV (reference sequence). Trimming stripped 4 bases from V and 1 base from J, with 8 bases between. This CDR3 region has 14 residues. CDR3 sequence (DNA): TGTGCCAGCAGCTCAGAGGAGGCCAAAAACATTCAGTACTTC. Protein sequence: CASSSEEAKNIQYF.

A few counts support this clonotype. The chain recombines TRBV24-1 with TRBJ2-3; D not certain. The CDR3 totals 14 residues. Trimming left V 11 bases short and J 1 base short, with 15 bases between. Germline V CDR1 and CDR2: KGHDR, SFDVKD. For the CDR3, the DNA is TGTGCCAGCTGCCGGGTTGAGGGCACAGATACGCAGTATTTT. Encoded protein: CASCRVEGTDTQYF.

This clonotype was seen ten or more times. This chain connects TRBV6-2 or TRBV6-3 to TRBJ2-1; D is unresolved. The V gene lost 7 bases and the J gene lost 10 bases, with 17 bases spanning the gap. The CDR3 extends over 13 amino acids. Germline V CDR1 and CDR2: MNHEY, SVGEGT. The CDR3 DNA is TGTGCCAGCACTGGAGACGGATTCGGGGAGCAGTTCTTC. This translates into CASTGDGFGEQFF.

CDR3: CASSIRAGTANNEQFF. The CDR3 nucleotides are TGTGCCAGTAGTATTCGGGCCGGGACCGCTAACAATGAGCAGTTCTTC. The rearrangement joins TRBV19 to TRBJ2-1; D may be TRBD1 or TRBD2 (5 bases each). The CDR3 is 16 amino acids. Germline assignment: CDR1 LNHDA and CDR2 SQIVND (reference sequence). V was pared by 3 bases and J by 5 bases, with 17 bases between.

This clonotype was seen just once. The chain recombines TRBV18 with TRBJ1-5; D perhaps matches TRBD1 (6 bases). Germline V lookup: CDR1 KGHSH, CDR2 LQKENI. The CDR3 is 19 residues long. V was trimmed by 4 bases and J by 1 base, leaving 23 bases between them. The CDR3 reads CASSLTSPVGGLSNQPQHF. DNA of the CDR3: TGTGCCAGCTCACTGACAAGCCCGGTGGGGGGCCTGAGCAATCAGCCCCAGCATTTT.

This clonotype came up a few times. The chain uses TRBV10-3 and TRBJ2-5; 7 bases fit TRBD1. This CDR3 contains 14 residues. The germline CDR1 and CDR2 sequences are ENHRY and SYGVKD. V dropped 0 bases and J dropped 6; count of bases not matched to a gene: 4. CDR3 in DNA: TGTGCCATCAGTGAGTCGAAGGGGGCGCAGACCCAGTACTTC. Encoded protein: CAISESKGAQTQYF.

This clonotype has a handful of counts. The DNA of the CDR3 is TGTGCCAGCGGGCAGACCAAAAACATTCAGTACTTC. Amino acids: CASGQTKNIQYF. The rearrangement joins TRBV6-2 or TRBV6-3 to TRBJ2-4; D is ambiguous. Germline V gene sequence: CDR1 MNHEY, CDR2 SVGEGT. Trimming removed 8 bases from V and 2 bases from J, with 7 bases in between. This CDR3 has 12 residues.

This clonotype was seen a few times. The chain carries TRBV6-1 and TRBJ2-1; 7 bases fit TRBD1. Germline CDR1 MNHNS, CDR2 SASEGT. The CDR3 is 17 amino acids. The V segment lost 7 bases and the J segment 1 base; nucleotides outside the gene matches: 13. The CDR3 nucleotides read TGTGCCAGCACCCTTAGACAGGGACGGGAATCCTACAATGAGCAGTTCTTC. This codes for CASTLRQGRESYNEQFF.

The table lists this clonotype with a few counts. This chain links TRBV18 with TRBJ1-5; 7 positions match TRBD1. The CDR3 runs to 15 residues. CDR1 KGHSH and CDR2 LQKENI come from the germline V gene. After removal of 1 base from V and 1 base from J, the junction contained 1 base not matched to a gene. The CDR3 reads CASSPQQGSNQPQHF. The CDR3 DNA reads TGTGCCAGCTCACCACAACAGGGGAGCAATCAGCCCCAGCATTTT.

V and J are TRBV6-1 and TRBJ2-2; D might be TRBD2 (5 bases). The V end lost 11 bases, the J end lost 4 bases, and 14 bases lay between the germline ends. CDR1 MNHNS and CDR2 SASEGT come from the germline V gene. This CDR3 spans 13 amino acids. The CDR3 region is CASNGESTGELFF. In DNA, the CDR3 is TGTGCCTCCAACGGGGAGAGCACCGGGGAGCTGTTTTTT.

The chain couples TRBV4-3 to TRBJ2-3; possible D gene TRBD1, 6 bases. Germline values: CDR1 LGHNA, CDR2 YSLEER. There are 14 residues in the CDR3. Trimming cost V 0 bases and J 6 bases, with 10 bases left between them. CDR3 protein: CASSQEQGWDTQYF. CDR3 in DNA: TGCGCCAGCAGCCAAGAACAGGGCTGGGATACGCAGTATTTT.

This clonotype was counted at least ten times. V is TRBV7-2 and J is TRBJ2-5; possible D gene TRBD1, 5 bases. This CDR3 spans 14 amino acids. With 1 base removed from V and 5 bases from J, the gap between germline ends came to 11 bases. Germline V gives CDR1 SGHTA, CDR2 FQGNSA. CDR3 nucleotides: TGTGCCAGCAGCTTAGATCAGGGCGGCGAGACCCAGTACTTC. It is translated as CASSLDQGGETQYF.

The chain's CDR3 is CASTSGGAGQETQYF. DNA of the CDR3: TGTGCCAGCACATCTGGGGGTGCGGGCCAAGAGACCCAGTACTTC. This sequence joins TRBV9 and TRBJ2-5; D assignment may be TRBD1 or TRBD2 (5 bases each). CDR1 is SGDLS, CDR2 YYNGEE, per germline. Trimming removed 6 bases from V and 1 base from J, with 16 bases in between. This CDR3 is 15 amino acids long.

This clonotype was observed a few times. J is TRBJ1-2 and V is TRBV20-1; no definite D call. The CDR3 runs to 12 residues. The germline V gene has CDR1 DFQATT and CDR2 SNEGSKA (reference sequence). Between the trimmed V and J ends, which lost 5 bases and 2 bases, there was a span of 9 bases. CDR3 region: CSASNLNYGYTF. In DNA form, the CDR3 reads TGCAGTGCTTCTAACTTAAACTATGGCTACACCTTC.

This chain uses TRBV10-3 with TRBJ2-4, with D perhaps TRBD2 (6 bases). The germline V gene encodes CDR1 ENHRY and CDR2 SYGVKD. The CDR3 totals 17 residues. The V end was cut by 0 bases, the J end by 6 bases, with 18 bases between. The CDR3 reads CAISESPWRDGGNIQYF. DNA of the CDR3: TGTGCCATCAGTGAGTCGCCCTGGCGGGACGGGGGAAACATTCAGTACTTC.